One sample yielded the 27 T cell receptor beta chains listed below, sequenced in a study of T and B cells in COVID-19 patients (dated by TCRdb to the early 2020s). TRB repertoires were amplified from approximately 270-530 ng of genomic DNA extracted from blood. Sequencing was carried out with an Illumina MiSeq. Multiplex PCR with BIOMED2 TRB-A/B primer pools was used to amplify the TRB rearrangements. Using fastp at Q25 and MiXCR, TCRdb reprocessed the public reads and kept productive beta chains. Duplicate CDR3 protein sequences are folded into a single record with the most common DNA and genes. For this sample the table gives 15,000 to 20,000 distinct CDR3 sequences, of which 36% were detected only once. More than 15% of the sample is held by the ten biggest clonotypes. Material: blood. The receptors originated from a human donor with active COVID-19.

The chain employs TRBV5-1 and TRBJ1-5; TRBD1 matches 8 bases. Unmatched junction bases numbered 6, after V lost 4 bases and J lost 3 bases. The CDR3 is 15 residues long. Per germline, CDR1 SGHRS and CDR2 YFSETQ. The DNA of the CDR3 is TGCGCCAGCAGCCCAGGGACAGGCCCCAATCAGCCCCAGCATTTT. Amino acids: CASSPGTGPNQPQHF.

This clonotype was counted once. The chain recombines TRBV10-2 with TRBJ1-1; perhaps TRBD1 as D (6 bases). The CDR3 consists of 12 residues. Deletions cut 4 bases from V and 11 bases from J, with 14 bases between. Germline-derived CDR1 and CDR2 are WSHSY and SAAADI. CDR3 nucleotide sequence: TGCGCCAGCAGTGGAGGGGGGGGGGAGGCTTTCTTT. Residues: CASSGGGGEAFF.

Details on this clonotype: The conserved final phenylalanine or tryptophan is absent from the CDR3, which likely points to a read error. The chain is built from TRBV7-2 and TRBJ2-2; D tentatively fits TRBD1 or TRBD2 (6 bases each). Between the trimmed V and J ends, which lost 1 base and 3 bases, there was a span of 12 bases. The CDR3 is made up of 16 amino acids. Germline V lookup: CDR1 SGHTA, CDR2 FQGNSA. CDR3 region: CASSLVGGFDTGELFS. DNA for the CDR3: TGTGCCAGCAGCTTAGTCGGGGGCTTTGACACCGGGGAGCTGTTTTCT.

This sequence joins TRBV6-1 and TRBJ2-5; 7 bases align to TRBD2. CDR3 length: 13 residues. V lost 8 bases and J lost 4; bases outside the gene matches: 7. Germline-derived CDR1 and CDR2 are MNHNS and SASEGT. CDR3 residues: CASRGGGLETQYF. In DNA form, the CDR3 reads TGTGCCAGCCGCGGGGGAGGCCTAGAGACCCAGTACTTC.

The chain recombines TRBV27 with TRBJ2-5; a possible D gene is TRBD1 (5 bases). The length of the CDR3 is 14 residues. Germline V gives CDR1 MNHEY, CDR2 SMNVEV (reference sequence). With 6 bases removed from V and 5 bases from J, the gap between germline ends came to 16 bases. This chain's CDR3 is CASREAQGMETQYF. In DNA, the CDR3 is TGTGCCAGCAGGGAAGCCCAGGGAATGGAGACCCAGTACTTC.

Judged by abundance, this clonotype is medium-sized. The chain recombines TRBV15 with TRBJ2-3; TRBD2 aligns across 7 bases. The V gene end was trimmed by 9 bases and the J gene end by 0 bases; junction bases not matched to a gene: 9. The CDR3 spans 15 residues. CDR1 LNHNV and CDR2 YYDKDF come from the germline V gene (reference sequence). CDR3 nucleotides: TGTGCCACATCCGGGCGGGGGAGTAGCACAGATACGCAGTATTTT. It is translated as CATSGRGSSTDTQYF.

This clonotype was seen more than once but under ten times. The chain employs TRBV6-1 and TRBJ2-7; 11 nucleotides align to TRBD2. This CDR3 has 18 amino acids. Germline lookup yields CDR1 MNHNS and CDR2 SASEGT. Trimming removed 7 bases from V and 0 bases from J; junction bases left unmatched: 14. The DNA for the CDR3 is TGTGCCAGCATCGAAGGACTAGCGGGTCCCCGACGCTCCTACGAGCAGTACGTC. Protein sequence: CASIEGLAGPRRSYEQYV.

This clonotype turned up a few times. This chain links TRBV13 with TRBJ2-7; D call uncertain. The CDR3 loop spans 15 amino acids. V shed 4 bases and J shed 0 bases, with 13 bases lying between them. Germline CDR1 and CDR2: PRHDT and FYEKMQ (reference sequence). CDR3 DNA: TGTGCCAGCAGCTCGCCAGACCTCAGCTCCTACGAGCAGTACGTC. Amino acid sequence: CASSSPDLSSYEQYV.

The chain employs TRBV24-1 and TRBJ2-3; 12 bases match TRBD2. The CDR3 extends over 18 amino acids. Looked up from germline, CDR1 is KGHDR and CDR2 is SFDVKD. Unmatched junction bases numbered 10, after V lost 3 bases and J lost 4 bases. CDR3 loop: CATSDTSGGRVWPDTQYF. The CDR3 nucleotides are TGTGCCACCAGTGATACTAGCGGGGGGCGGGTATGGCCAGATACGCAGTATTTT.

The chain has TRBV27 and TRBJ2-4, with 8 bases lining up with TRBD1. Germline V gene data show CDR1 as MNHEY and CDR2 as SMNVEV (reference sequence). Unmatched junction bases numbered 10, after V lost 2 bases and J lost 1 base. The CDR3 is 18 amino acids. The chain's CDR3 is CASSLGLAGGAAKNIQYF. CDR3 DNA sequence: TGTGCCAGCAGTTTAGGTTTAGCAGGGGGCGCGGCCAAAAACATTCAGTACTTC.

The chain links TRBV6-1 to TRBJ2-7, with unresolved D. Trimming cost V 2 bases and J 6 bases, with 14 bases left between them. Germline V CDR1 and CDR2: MNHNS, SASEGT. The CDR3 is 14 residues long. CDR3 coding DNA: TGTGCCAGCAGTGAACCCTCCTTACACCCCGAGCAGTACGTC. Amino acids: CASSEPSLHPEQYV.

The rearrangement uses TRBV6-1 and TRBJ1-5, with D unclear. The CDR3 length is 13 residues. Trimming left V 7 bases short and J 5 bases short, with 12 bases between. Per germline, CDR1 MNHNS and CDR2 SASEGT. CDR3 bases: TGTGCCAGCAAAGGGCAGATCCATCAGCCCCAGCATTTT. As protein: CASKGQIHQPQHF.

This clonotype was found a few times. J is TRBJ1-2 and V is TRBV19; a weak D match, TRBD1 (6 bases). The germline CDR1 and CDR2 sequences are LNHDA and SQIVND (reference sequence). V gave up 3 bases and J gave up 5 bases, with 16 bases separating them. CDR3 length: 15 amino acids. CDR3 region: CASSMLLQGAYGYTF. The CDR3 bases are TGTGCCAGTAGTATGCTATTACAGGGCGCTTATGGCTACACCTTC.

The chain links TRBV6-1 to TRBJ2-1; D may be TRBD1 (6 bases). Trimming pared 8 bases from V and 2 bases from J, leaving 13 bases between. Per the germline V gene, CDR1 is MNHNS and CDR2 is SASEGT. The length of the CDR3 is 14 residues. CDR3 bases: TGTGCCAGCCACACACAGGGCCCCTACAATGAGCAGTTCTTC. Amino acids: CASHTQGPYNEQFF.

In its sample, this clonotype was seen a few times. J is TRBJ2-1 and V is TRBV6-5; weak D call: TRBD1 (6 bases). Trimming cost V 8 bases and J 0 bases, with 11 bases left between them. Germline CDR1 MNHEY, CDR2 SVGAGI. The length of the CDR3 is 14 residues. The DNA of the CDR3 is TGTGCCAGCTACAGGGCGAGCTCCTACAATGAGCAGTTCTTC. This encodes CASYRASSYNEQFF.

The chain links TRBV28 to TRBJ1-2, with 7 bases that match TRBD1. This CDR3 comprises 16 residues. V was pared by 3 bases and J by 7 bases, with 14 bases of the junction left unmatched. The germline gives CDR1 MDHEN, CDR2 SYDVKM. CDR3 amino acids: CASSLGGQGVFGGYTF. The CDR3 DNA reads as TGTGCCAGCAGTTTGGGTGGGCAGGGGGTGTTTGGTGGCTACACCTTC.

The genes are TRBV11-1 and TRBJ2-5; 10 nucleotides match TRBD2. This CDR3 contains 17 residues. Germline V gene data show CDR1 as SGHAT and CDR2 as FQDESV (reference sequence). Losses at the gene ends were 4 bases for V and 5 bases for J; bases not matched to a gene: 13. Written as DNA, the CDR3 is TGTGCCAGCAGCTCAAGCGGGGGGGCCCGGTCCGGGGAGACCCAGTACTTC. This translates into CASSSSGGARSGETQYF.

By share, this clonotype counts as medium-sized. The rearrangement links TRBV6-5 to TRBJ2-7; maybe TRBD2 (7 bases). The length of the CDR3 is 15 residues. From germline, CDR1 is MNHEY and CDR2 SVGAGI. Deletions cut 5 bases from V and 6 bases from J, with 20 bases between. CDR3: CASSPGPAGASEQYF. CDR3 bases: TGTGCCAGCAGTCCCGGACCGGCGGGGGCATCCGAGCAGTACTTC.

This clonotype was seen more than once but under ten times. The chain employs TRBV5-5 and TRBJ2-3, with TRBD2 matching over 10 bases. J lost 1 base, V lost 4 bases, and 18 bases had no gene match. CDR3 length: 20 amino acids. Germline V gives CDR1 SGHKS, CDR2 YYEKEE (reference sequence). CDR3 coding DNA: TGTGCCAGCAGCCGGGTCTTCCGGAGCGGGGGGGCCTCGCGCACAGATACGCAGTATTTT. It encodes CASSRVFRSGGASRTDTQYF.

In this sample, this clonotype turned up a few times. The chain uses TRBV13 and TRBJ1-2; 7 bases fit TRBD1. The CDR3 sequence is 14 residues long. V trimming: 5 bases; J trimming: 0 bases; junction bases outside the gene matches: 3. CDR1 and CDR2 from the germline V gene are PRHDT and FYEKMQ (reference sequence). CDR3 coding DNA: TGTGCCAGCAGCCCGGACAGGACTAACTATGGCTACACCTTC. As protein: CASSPDRTNYGYTF.

In this sample, this clonotype turned up once. CDR3 nucleotides: TGTGCCAGCAGCTTAGATGTAGCGGGGGGGGTGAGGGCGCAGTATTTT. It translates to CASSLDVAGGVRAQYF. The chain is built from TRBV13 and TRBJ2-3; 11 bases fit TRBD2. Germline V lookup: CDR1 PRHDT, CDR2 FYEKMQ (reference sequence). The CDR3 runs 16 residues. V was clipped by 1 base and J by 10 bases; unmatched bases: 10.

Judged by abundance, this clonotype is medium-sized. V usage is TRBV19 and J usage is TRBJ2-2; D tentatively fits TRBD1 or TRBD2 (5 bases each). Germline lookup yields CDR1 LNHDA and CDR2 SQIVND (reference sequence). V shed 4 bases and J shed 0 bases, with 9 bases lying between them. The CDR3 is 15 amino acids. CDR3 nucleotide sequence: TGTGCCAGTAGTAAAGGGACGGCGAACACCGGGGAGCTGTTTTTT. Residues: CASSKGTANTGELFF. Together with reference TRBV19 and TRBJ2-2, the CDR3 gives the full variable domain: DGGITQSPKYLFRKEGQNVTLSCEQNLNHDAMYWYRQDPGQGLRLIYYSQIVNDFQKGDIAEGYSVSREKKESFPLTVTSAQKNPTAFYLCASSKGTANTGELFFGEGSRLTVL.

This clonotype has just a few counts. V usage is TRBV27 and J usage is TRBJ2-5, with D tentatively TRBD1 or TRBD2 (5 bases each). Looked up from germline, CDR1 is MNHEY and CDR2 is SMNVEV (reference sequence). Trimming stripped 5 bases from V and 5 bases from J, with 18 bases between. The CDR3 runs to 15 residues. The CDR3, as DNA: TGTGCCAGCAGTGAAGCACCCGGGGCCCGGGAGACCCAGTACTTC. Residues: CASSEAPGARETQYF.

This clonotype was found a few times. The chain carries TRBV27 and TRBJ2-7; maybe TRBD1 (5 bases). Germline values: CDR1 MNHEY, CDR2 SMNVEV (reference sequence). The ends were cut back, 6 bases at V and 7 bases at J, with 19 bases in the middle. This CDR3 comprises 14 residues. The CDR3 DNA reads as TGTGCCAGCAGAAGCCTTCGTCCAGGGTGGGAGCAGTACTTC. As protein: CASRSLRPGWEQYF.

V is TRBV7-2 and J is TRBJ2-2, with a possible D match to TRBD1 (5 bases). The germline V gene encodes CDR1 SGHTA and CDR2 FQGNSA. The length of the CDR3 is 15 residues. Trimming took 10 bases from V and 3 from J, leaving 18 bases between them. CDR3 residues: CATWQLGQDTGELFF. The CDR3 DNA reads as TGTGCCACCTGGCAATTGGGGCAAGACACCGGGGAGCTGTTTTTT.

This chain connects TRBV15 to TRBJ2-3, with 8 nucleotides matching TRBD1. The J segment lost 5 bases and the V segment lost 9 bases, leaving 10 bases of the junction unmatched. CDR1 and CDR2 (germline): LNHNV, YYDKDF (reference sequence). This CDR3 is 14 amino acids long. CDR3 bases: TGTGCCACAACTATGGACAGGGCCAAAGATACGCAGTATTTT. Its translation is CATTMDRAKDTQYF. Based on the CDR3 plus reference TRBV15 and TRBJ2-3, the full variable domain is DAMVIQNPRYQVTQFGKPVTLSCSQTLNHNVMYWYQQKSSQAPKLLFHYYDKDFNNEADTPDNFQSRRPNTSFCFLDIRSPGLGDTAMYLCATTMDRAKDTQYFGPGTRLTVL.

This sequence joins TRBV5-5 and TRBJ2-7; 12 bases line up with TRBD1. The CDR3 spans 15 residues. Per the germline V gene, CDR1 is SGHKS and CDR2 is YYEKEE (reference sequence). The trim removed 5 bases at V and 4 bases at J, leaving 7 bases unmatched. The CDR3 reads CASRGGQGAQYEQYF. CDR3 DNA sequence: TGTGCCAGCAGGGGGGGACAGGGGGCTCAATACGAGCAGTACTTC.